A single sample gave rise to the 5 T cell receptor beta chains below, sequenced in a study of T cells in tuberculosis. The method was immunoSEQ multiplex PCR; TCRdb's version includes in-frame clones alone and lacks a portion of them. The sample records about 9,200 clones, 90% to 95% being singletons. The specimen sequenced was PBMCs. These receptors came from an adult with tuberculosis.

The V call is TRBV6-5, the J call TRBJ2-7; a weak D match, TRBD1 (5 bases). Trimming stripped 0 bases from V and 6 bases from J, with 18 bases between. This CDR3 has 16 residues. Germline CDR1 MNHEY, CDR2 SVGAGI. CDR3 loop: CASSYSVDSLPLEQYF. CDR3 DNA: TGTGCCAGCAGTTACTCGGTAGACAGCCTTCCTCTCGAGCAGTACTTC.

The J gene is TRBJ1-1, the V gene TRBV9; D not resolved. Germline V lookup: CDR1 SGDLS, CDR2 YYNGEE. The germline V and J ends were trimmed by 1 base and 3 bases, with 10 bases remaining between them. The length of the CDR3 is 14 residues. The CDR3 coding sequence is TGTGCCAGCAGCGTATCACAGACATACACTGAAGCTTTCTTT. This translates into CASSVSQTYTEAFF.

This chain connects TRBV5-1 to TRBJ2-5; D remains ambiguous. Per the germline V gene, CDR1 is SGHRS and CDR2 is YFSETQ. V dropped 2 bases and J dropped 0 bases, with 2 bases sitting between them. The CDR3 extends over 12 amino acids. The CDR3 DNA sequence: TGCGCCAGCAGCTTCGACCAAGAGACCCAGTACTTC. Its protein product is CASSFDQETQYF.

V is TRBV4-1 and J is TRBJ1-2, with D maybe TRBD1 (5 bases). This CDR3 contains 15 residues. Deletions cut 1 base from V and 6 bases from J, with 15 bases between. Germline CDR1 MGHRA, CDR2 YSYEKL. CDR3 residues: CASSQGPLEGDGYTF. The DNA of the CDR3 is TGCGCCAGCAGCCAAGGTCCCCTAGAAGGGGATGGCTACACCTTC.

This sequence joins TRBV5-4 and TRBJ2-3; tentatively, D is TRBD2 (6 bases). This CDR3 is built from 15 residues. Germline V gene data show CDR1 as SGHNT and CDR2 as YYREEE (reference sequence). V shed 2 bases and J shed 6 bases, with 16 bases lying between them. CDR3 in DNA: TGTGCCAGCAGCTTCCCGGGGGTGGACGAGGATACGCAGTATTTT. This codes for CASSFPGVDEDTQYF.